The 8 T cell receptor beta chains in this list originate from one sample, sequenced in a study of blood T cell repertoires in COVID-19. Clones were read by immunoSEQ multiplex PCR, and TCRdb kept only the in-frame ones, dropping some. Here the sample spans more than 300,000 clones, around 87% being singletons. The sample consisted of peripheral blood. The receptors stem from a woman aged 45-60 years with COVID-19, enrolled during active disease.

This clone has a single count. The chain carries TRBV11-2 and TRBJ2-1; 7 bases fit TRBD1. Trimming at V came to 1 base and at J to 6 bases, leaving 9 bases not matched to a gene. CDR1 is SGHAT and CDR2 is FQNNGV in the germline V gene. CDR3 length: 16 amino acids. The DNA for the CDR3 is TGTGCCAGCAGCTTAGGGGGACAGAGGGGTGGCAATGAGCAGTTCTTC. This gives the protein CASSLGGQRGGNEQFF.

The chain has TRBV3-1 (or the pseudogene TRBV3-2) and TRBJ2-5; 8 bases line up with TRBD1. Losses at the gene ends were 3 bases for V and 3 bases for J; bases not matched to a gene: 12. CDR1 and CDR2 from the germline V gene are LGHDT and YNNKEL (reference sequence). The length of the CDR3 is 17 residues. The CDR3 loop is CASSHPKQGAPEETQYF. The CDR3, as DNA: TGTGCCAGCAGCCACCCCAAGCAGGGGGCGCCTGAAGAGACCCAGTACTTC.

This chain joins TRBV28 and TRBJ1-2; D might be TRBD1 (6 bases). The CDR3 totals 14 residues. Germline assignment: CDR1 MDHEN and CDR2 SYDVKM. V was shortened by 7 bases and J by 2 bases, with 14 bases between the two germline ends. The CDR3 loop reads CASIGGGLNYGYTF. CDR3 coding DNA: TGTGCCAGCATCGGCGGGGGGCTCAACTATGGCTACACCTTC.

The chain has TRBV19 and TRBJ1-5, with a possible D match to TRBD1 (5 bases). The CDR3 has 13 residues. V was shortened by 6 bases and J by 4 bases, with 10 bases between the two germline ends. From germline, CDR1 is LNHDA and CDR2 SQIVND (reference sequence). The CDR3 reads CASRSGLNQPQHF. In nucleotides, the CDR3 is TGTGCCAGTAGATCAGGGCTAAATCAGCCCCAGCATTTT.

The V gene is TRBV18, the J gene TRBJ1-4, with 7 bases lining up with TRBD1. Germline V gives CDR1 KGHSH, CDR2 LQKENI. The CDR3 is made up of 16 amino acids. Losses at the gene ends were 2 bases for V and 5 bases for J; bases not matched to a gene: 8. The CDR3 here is CASSPSIDRANEKLFF. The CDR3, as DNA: TGTGCCAGCTCACCATCAATCGACAGGGCGAATGAAAAACTGTTTTTT.

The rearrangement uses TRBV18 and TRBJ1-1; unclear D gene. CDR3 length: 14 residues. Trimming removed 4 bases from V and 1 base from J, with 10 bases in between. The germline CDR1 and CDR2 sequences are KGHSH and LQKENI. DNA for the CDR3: TGTGCCAGCTCACTTGGGCAACAGAACACTGAAGCTTTCTTT. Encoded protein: CASSLGQQNTEAFF.

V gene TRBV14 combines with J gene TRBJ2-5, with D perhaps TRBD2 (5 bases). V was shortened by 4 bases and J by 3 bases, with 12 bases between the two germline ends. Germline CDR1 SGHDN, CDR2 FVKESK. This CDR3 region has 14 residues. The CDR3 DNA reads TGTGCCAGCAGCCCCCTCGGGGTAAAAGAGACCCAGTACTTC. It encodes CASSPLGVKETQYF. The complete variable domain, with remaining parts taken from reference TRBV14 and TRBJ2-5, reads EAGVTQFPSHSVIEKGQTVTLRCDPISGHDNLYWYRRVMGKEIKFLLHFVKESKQDESGMPNNRFLAERTGGTYSTLKVQPAELEDSGVYFCASSPLGVKETQYFGPGTRLLVL.

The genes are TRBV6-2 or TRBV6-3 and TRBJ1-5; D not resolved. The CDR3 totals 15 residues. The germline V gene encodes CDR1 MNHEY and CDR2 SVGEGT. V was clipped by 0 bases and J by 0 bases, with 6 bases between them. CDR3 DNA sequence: TGTGCCAGCAGTTACTCAGGGAGTAGCAATCAGCCCCAGCATTTT. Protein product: CASSYSGSSNQPQHF.